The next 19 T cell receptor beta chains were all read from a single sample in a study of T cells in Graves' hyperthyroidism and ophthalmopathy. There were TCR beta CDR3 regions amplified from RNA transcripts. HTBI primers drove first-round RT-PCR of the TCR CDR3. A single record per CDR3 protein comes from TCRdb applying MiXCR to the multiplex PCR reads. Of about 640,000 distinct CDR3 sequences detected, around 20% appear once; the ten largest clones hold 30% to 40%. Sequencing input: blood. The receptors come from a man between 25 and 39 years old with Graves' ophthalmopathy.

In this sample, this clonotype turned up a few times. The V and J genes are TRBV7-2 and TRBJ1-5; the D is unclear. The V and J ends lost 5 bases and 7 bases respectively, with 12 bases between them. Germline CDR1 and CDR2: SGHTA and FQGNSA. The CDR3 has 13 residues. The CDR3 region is CASSPKEEQPQHF. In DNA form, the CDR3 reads TGTGCCAGCAGCCCGAAGGAGGAACAGCCCCAGCATTTT.

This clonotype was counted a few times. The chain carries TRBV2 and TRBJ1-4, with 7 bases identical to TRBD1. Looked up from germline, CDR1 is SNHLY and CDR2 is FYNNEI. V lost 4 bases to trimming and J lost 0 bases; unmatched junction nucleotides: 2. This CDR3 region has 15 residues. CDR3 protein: CASSVQGATNEKLFF. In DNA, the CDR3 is TGTGCCAGCAGTGTCCAGGGGGCAACTAATGAAAAACTGTTTTTT. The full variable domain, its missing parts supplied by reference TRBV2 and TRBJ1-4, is EPEVTQTPSHQVTQMGQEVILRCVPISNHLYFYWYRQILGQKVEFLVSFYNNEISEKSEIFDDQFSVERPDGSNFTLKIRSTKLEDSAMYFCASSVQGATNEKLFFGSGTQLSVL.

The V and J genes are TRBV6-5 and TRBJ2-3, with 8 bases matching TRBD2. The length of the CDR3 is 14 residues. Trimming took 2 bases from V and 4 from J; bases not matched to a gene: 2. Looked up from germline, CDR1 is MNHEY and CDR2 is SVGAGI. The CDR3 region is CASSYQREPDTQYF. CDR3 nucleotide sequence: TGTGCCAGCAGTTACCAGCGGGAGCCAGATACGCAGTATTTT.

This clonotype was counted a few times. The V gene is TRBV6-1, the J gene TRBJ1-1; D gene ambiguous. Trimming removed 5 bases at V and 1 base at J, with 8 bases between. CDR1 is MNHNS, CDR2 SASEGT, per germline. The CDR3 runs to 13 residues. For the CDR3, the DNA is TGTGCCAGCAGTAATGGACGGAACACTGAAGCTTTCTTT. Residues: CASSNGRNTEAFF.

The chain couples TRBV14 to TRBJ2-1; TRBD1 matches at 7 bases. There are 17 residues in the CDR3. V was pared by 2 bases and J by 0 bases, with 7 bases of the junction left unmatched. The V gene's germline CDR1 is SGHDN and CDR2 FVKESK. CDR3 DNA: TGTGCCAGCAGCCAACATCCGACAGGGAACTCCTACAATGAGCAGTTCTTC. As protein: CASSQHPTGNSYNEQFF.

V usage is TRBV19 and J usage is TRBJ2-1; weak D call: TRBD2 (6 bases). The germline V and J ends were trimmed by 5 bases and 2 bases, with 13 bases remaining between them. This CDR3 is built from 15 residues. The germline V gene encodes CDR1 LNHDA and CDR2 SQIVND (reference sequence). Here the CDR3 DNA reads TGTGCCAGTAGTTTCGGGACTTCTCCCTACAATGAGCAGTTCTTC. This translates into CASSFGTSPYNEQFF.

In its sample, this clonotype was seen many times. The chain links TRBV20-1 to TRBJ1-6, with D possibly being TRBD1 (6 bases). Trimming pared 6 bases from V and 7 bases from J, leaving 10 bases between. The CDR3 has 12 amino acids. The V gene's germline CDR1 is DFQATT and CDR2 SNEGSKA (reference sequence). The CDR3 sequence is CSATGYNSPLHF. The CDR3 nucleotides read TGCAGTGCCACAGGGTACAATTCACCCCTCCACTTT.

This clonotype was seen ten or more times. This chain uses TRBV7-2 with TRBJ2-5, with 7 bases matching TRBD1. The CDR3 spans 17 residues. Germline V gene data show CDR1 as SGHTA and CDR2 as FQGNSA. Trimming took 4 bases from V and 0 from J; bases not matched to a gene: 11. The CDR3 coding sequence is TGTGCCAGCAGCTCCTCCATCGGGACAGATAACCAAGAGACCCAGTACTTC. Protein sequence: CASSSSIGTDNQETQYF. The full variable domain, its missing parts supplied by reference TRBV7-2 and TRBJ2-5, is GAGVSQSPSNKVTEKGKDVELRCDPISGHTALYWYRQSLGQGLEFLIYFQGNSAPDKSGLPSDRFSAERTGGSVSTLTIQRTQQEDSAVYLCASSSSIGTDNQETQYFGPGTRLLVL.

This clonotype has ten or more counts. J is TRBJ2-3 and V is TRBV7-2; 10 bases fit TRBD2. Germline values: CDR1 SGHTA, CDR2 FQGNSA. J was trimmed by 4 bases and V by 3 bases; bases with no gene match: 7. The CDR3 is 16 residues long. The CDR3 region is CASSFRAGGGPDTQYF. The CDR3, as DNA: TGTGCCAGCAGCTTTCGAGCGGGAGGGGGCCCAGATACGCAGTATTTT. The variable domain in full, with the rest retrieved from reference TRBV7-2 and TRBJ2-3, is GAGVSQSPSNKVTEKGKDVELRCDPISGHTALYWYRQSLGQGLEFLIYFQGNSAPDKSGLPSDRFSAERTGGSVSTLTIQRTQQEDSAVYLCASSFRAGGGPDTQYFGPGTRLTVL.

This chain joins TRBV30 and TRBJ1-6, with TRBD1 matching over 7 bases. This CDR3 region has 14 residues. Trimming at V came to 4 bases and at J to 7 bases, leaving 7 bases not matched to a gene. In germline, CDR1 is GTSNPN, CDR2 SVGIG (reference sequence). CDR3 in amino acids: CAWMRRDRNSPLHF. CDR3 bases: TGTGCCTGGATGCGCCGGGACAGAAATTCACCCCTCCACTTT.

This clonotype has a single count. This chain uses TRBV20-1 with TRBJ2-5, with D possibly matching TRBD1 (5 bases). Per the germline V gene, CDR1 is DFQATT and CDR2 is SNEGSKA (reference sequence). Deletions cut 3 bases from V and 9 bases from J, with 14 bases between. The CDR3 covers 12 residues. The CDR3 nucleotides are TGCAGTGCTAGTTCCGTGGTGGGGCCCCAGTACTTC. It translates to CSASSVVGPQYF.

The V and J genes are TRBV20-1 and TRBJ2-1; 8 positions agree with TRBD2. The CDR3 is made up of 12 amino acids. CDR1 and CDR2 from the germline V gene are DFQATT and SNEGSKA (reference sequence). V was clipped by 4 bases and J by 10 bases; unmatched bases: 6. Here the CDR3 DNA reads TGCAGTGCTACTAGGCGGGAGGCCGAGCAGTTCTTC. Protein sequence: CSATRREAEQFF.

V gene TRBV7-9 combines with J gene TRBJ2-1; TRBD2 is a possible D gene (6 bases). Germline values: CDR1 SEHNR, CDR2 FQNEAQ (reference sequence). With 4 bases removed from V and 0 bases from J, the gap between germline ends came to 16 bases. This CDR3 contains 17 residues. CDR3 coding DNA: TGTGCCAGCAGCTGGATCCCTAGCGAAAGCTCCTACAATGAGCAGTTCTTC. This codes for CASSWIPSESSYNEQFF. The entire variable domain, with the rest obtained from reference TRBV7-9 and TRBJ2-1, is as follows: DTGVSQNPRHKITKRGQNVTFRCDPISEHNRLYWYRQTLGQGPEFLTYFQNEAQLEKSRLLSDRFSAERPKGSFSTLEIQRTEQGDSAMYLCASSWIPSESSYNEQFFGPGTRLTVL.

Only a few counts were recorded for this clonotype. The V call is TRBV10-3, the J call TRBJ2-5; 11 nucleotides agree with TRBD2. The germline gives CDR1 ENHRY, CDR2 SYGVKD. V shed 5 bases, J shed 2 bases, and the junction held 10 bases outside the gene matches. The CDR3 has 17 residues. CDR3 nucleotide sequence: TGTGCCATCAGTAAAGATATAGCGGGAGGGGTACAAGAGACCCAGTACTTC. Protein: CAISKDIAGGVQETQYF.

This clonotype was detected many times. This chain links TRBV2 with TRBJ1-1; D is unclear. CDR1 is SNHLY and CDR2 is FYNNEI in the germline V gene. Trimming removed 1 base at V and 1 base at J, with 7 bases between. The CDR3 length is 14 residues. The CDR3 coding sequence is TGTGCCAGCAGTGAAGTCCGGGGGAACACTGAAGCTTTCTTT. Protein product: CASSEVRGNTEAFF.

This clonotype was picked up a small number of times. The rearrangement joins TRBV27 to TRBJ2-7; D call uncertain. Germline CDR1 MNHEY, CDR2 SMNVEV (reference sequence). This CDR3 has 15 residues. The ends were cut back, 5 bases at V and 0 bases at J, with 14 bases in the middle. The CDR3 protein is CASSLRSTFSYEQYF. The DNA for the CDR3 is TGTGCCAGCAGTCTTCGCTCCACATTCTCCTACGAGCAGTACTTC.

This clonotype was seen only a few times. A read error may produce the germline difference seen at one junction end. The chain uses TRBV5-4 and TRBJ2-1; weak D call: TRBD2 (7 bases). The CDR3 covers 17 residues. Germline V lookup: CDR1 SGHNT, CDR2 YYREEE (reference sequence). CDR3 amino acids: CASSQDLAGAKYNEQFF. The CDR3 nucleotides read TGCGCCAGCAGCCAAGACTTGGCGGGGGCCAAATACAATGAGCAGTTCTTC.

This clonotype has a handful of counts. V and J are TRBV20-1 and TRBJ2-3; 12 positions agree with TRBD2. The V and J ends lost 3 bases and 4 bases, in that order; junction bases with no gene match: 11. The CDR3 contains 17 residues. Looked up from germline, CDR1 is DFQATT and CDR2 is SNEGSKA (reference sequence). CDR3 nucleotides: TGCAGTGCTAGTCCCCGGGGACTAGCGGGCCTTCCAGATACGCAGTATTTT. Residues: CSASPRGLAGLPDTQYF.

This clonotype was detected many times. The CDR3 region is CASSIGTDYNEQFF. The CDR3 DNA reads as TGCGCCAGCAGTATCGGGACAGATTACAATGAGCAGTTCTTC. The gene calls are TRBV5-1 and TRBJ2-1; 7 bases fit TRBD1. V was clipped by 5 bases and J by 4 bases; unmatched bases: 6. The CDR3 loop spans 14 amino acids. Germline assignment: CDR1 SGHRS and CDR2 YFSETQ.